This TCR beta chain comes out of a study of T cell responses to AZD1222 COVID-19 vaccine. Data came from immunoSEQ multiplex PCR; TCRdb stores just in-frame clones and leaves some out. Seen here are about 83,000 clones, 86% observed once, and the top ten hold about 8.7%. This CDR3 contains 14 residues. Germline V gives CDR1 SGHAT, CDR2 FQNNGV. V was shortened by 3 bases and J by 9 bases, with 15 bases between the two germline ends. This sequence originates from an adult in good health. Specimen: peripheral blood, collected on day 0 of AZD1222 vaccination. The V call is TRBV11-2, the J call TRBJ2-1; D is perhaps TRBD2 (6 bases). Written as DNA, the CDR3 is TGTGCCAGCAGCTTGGGCCCCCGGGACTTTGAGCAGTTCTTC. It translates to CASSLGPRDFEQFF.